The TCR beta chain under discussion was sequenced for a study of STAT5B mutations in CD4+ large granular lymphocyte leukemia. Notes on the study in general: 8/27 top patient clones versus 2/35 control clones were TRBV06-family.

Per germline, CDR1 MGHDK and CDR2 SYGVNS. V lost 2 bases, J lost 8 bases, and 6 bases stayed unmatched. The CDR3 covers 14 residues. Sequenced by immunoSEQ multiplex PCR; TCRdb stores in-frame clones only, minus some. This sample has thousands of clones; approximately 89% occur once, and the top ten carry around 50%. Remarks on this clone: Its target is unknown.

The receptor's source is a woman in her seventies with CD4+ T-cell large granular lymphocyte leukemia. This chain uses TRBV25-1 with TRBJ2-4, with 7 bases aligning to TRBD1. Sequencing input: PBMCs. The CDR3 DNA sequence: TGTGCCAGCAGTGAACAACAGGGGCGGGACATTCAGTACTTC. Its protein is CASSEQQGRDIQYF.